Listed below are T cell receptor beta chains from one sample, sequenced in a study of blood T cell repertoires in COVID-19. Here immunoSEQ multiplex PCR was the method, and the copy in TCRdb shows in-frame clones only, minus some. The repertoire consists of about 160,000 clones, with around 74% occurring once and the leading ten covering about 3.8%. The sequencing sample was made of peripheral blood. Source of these receptors: a woman of 80 years or more with acute or convalescent COVID-19. The CDR3 runs from the conserved cysteine through the conserved F or W. The D gene is left open where the match is weak. Rows may omit the clone size; those that give it use once, few, many or a size class.

d_gene,j_gene,v_gene,abundance,CDR3aa,CDR3nt
TRBD1,TRBJ2-4,TRBV2,once,CASSAHTGGLAKNIQYF,TGTGCCAGCAGTGCACACACAGGGGGCCTGGCCAAAAACATTCAGTACTTC
NA,TRBJ2-5,TRBV5-5,NA,CASILGTSGNQETQYF,NA
NA,TRBJ2-7,TRBV21-1,NA,CASSETRGRNEQYF,TGTGCCAGCAGCGAAACCAGGGGCAGAAACGAGCAGTACTTC
TRBD1,TRBJ1-1,TRBV29-1,NA,CSTLGQTNTEAFF,TGCAGCACGCTGGGACAGACGAACACTGAAGCTTTCTTT
NA,TRBJ2-3,TRBV5-1,few,CASSLDSSTDTQYF,TGCGCCAGCAGCTTGGACTCGTCCACAGATACGCAGTATTTT
NA,TRBJ1-5,TRBV6-2/TRBV6-3,few,CASSPTGGMNQPQHF,TGTGCCAGCAGCCCCACGGGGGGAATGAATCAGCCCCAGCATTTT
TRBD1,TRBJ2-2,TRBV7-3,NA,CASSPRGGQGTSIGELFF,TGTGCCAGCAGCCCACGTGGAGGACAGGGGACTTCTATCGGGGAGCTGTTTTTT
TRBD1,TRBJ1-3,TRBV19,few,CASSRNRGQTSGNTIYF,TGTGCCAGTAGTAGAAACCGGGGACAGACCTCTGGAAACACCATATATTTT
NA,TRBJ1-3,TRBV12-3/TRBV12-4,NA,CASSRLVGTIYF,TGTGCCAGCAGCCGCCTAGTGGGCACCATATATTTT
NA,TRBJ1-1,TRBV7-9,NA,CASSFFQGGTEAFF,TGTGCCAGCAGCTTCTTTCAGGGAGGGACTGAAGCTTTCTTT
TRBD2,TRBJ2-5,TRBV7-3,NA,CASSPGLAGGQETQYF,TGTGCCAGCAGCCCGGGACTAGCGGGGGGACAAGAGACCCAGTACTTC
NA,TRBJ2-6,TRBV30,NA,CARQGGKRTGANVLTF,TGTGCCCGCCAAGGGGGAAAGAGGACTGGGGCCAACGTCCTGACTTTC
TRBD2,TRBJ2-1,TRBV7-9,NA,CASSFPPGLGNEQFF,TGTGCCAGCAGCTTTCCACCGGGACTAGGTAATGAGCAGTTCTTC
NA,TRBJ1-3,TRBV2,few,CATLGGLATGNTIYF,TGTGCCACCCTAGGAGGTTTGGCCACTGGAAACACCATATATTTT
NA,TRBJ2-1,TRBV5-5,NA,CASSFGGFSYNEQFF,TGTGCCAGCAGCTTCGGCGGGTTCTCCTACAATGAGCAGTTCTTC
NA,TRBJ1-1,TRBV30,NA,CAWSFGGDTEAFF,TGTGCCTGGAGTTTCGGGGGGGACACTGAAGCTTTCTTT
NA,TRBJ2-4,TRBV2,NA,CASSGTPALAGIQYF,TGTGCCAGCAGTGGGACACCAGCCCTCGCAGGCATTCAGTACTTC
NA,TRBJ1-5,TRBV5-1,NA,CASSRDAGSNQPQHF,TGCGCCAGCAGCCGGGACGCGGGGAGCAATCAGCCCCAGCATTTT
TRBD1,TRBJ1-3,TRBV18,NA,CASSRDSDMLRNTIYF,TGTGCCAGCTCACGGGACAGTGACATGTTGAGGAACACCATATATTTT
NA,TRBJ1-5,TRBV2,NA,CASTRTGNQPQHF,TGTGCCAGCACCCGGACAGGCAATCAGCCCCAGCATTTT
NA,TRBJ1-3,TRBV5-1,NA,CASSLAGGPGNTIYF,TGCGCCAGCAGCTTGGCTGGAGGGCCAGGAAACACCATATATTTT
TRBD1,TRBJ1-2,TRBV30,NA,CAWARDRYGYTF,TGTGCCTGGGCCCGGGACAGATATGGCTACACCTTC
NA,TRBJ2-7,TRBV4-3,few,CASSQDAGQLTYEQYF,TGCGCCAGCAGCCAAGACGCTGGACAGTTGACCTACGAGCAGTACTTC
TRBD1,TRBJ1-5,TRBV5-1,NA,CASSLDRGGQPQHF,TGCGCCAGCAGCCTCGACAGGGGAGGTCAGCCCCAGCATTTT
TRBD1,TRBJ1-6,TRBV7-6,NA,CASSLVGTEDSPLHF,TGTGCCAGCAGCTTAGTTGGGACAGAAGATTCACCCCTCCACTTT
NA,TRBJ1-2,TRBV30,NA,CALAGAYYGYTF,TGTGCCTTGGCGGGGGCCTACTATGGCTACACCTTC
NA,TRBJ1-4,TRBV5-1,few,CASSSGGQGRGGNEKLFF,TGCGCCAGCAGCTCCGGAGGGCAGGGGCGGGGGGGAAATGAAAAACTGTTTTTT
TRBD1,TRBJ1-2,TRBV30,NA,CAWSVRGQGAGGYTF,TGTGCCTGGAGTGTTCGCGGACAGGGGGCGGGAGGCTACACCTTC
NA,TRBJ1-2,TRBV11-2,NA,CASSLDQGRGYGYTF,TGTGCCAGCAGCTTAGATCAGGGGAGGGGCTATGGCTACACCTTC
TRBD1,TRBJ2-2,TRBV5-1,NA,CASSTGTGLPGELFF,TGCGCCAGCAGCACCGGGACAGGGTTACCGGGGGAGCTGTTTTTT
TRBD2,TRBJ2-1,TRBV9,NA,CASSDSRTSGSMDEQFF,TGTGCCAGCAGCGACTCGCGGACTAGCGGGAGCATGGATGAGCAGTTCTTC
TRBD1,TRBJ1-5,TRBV6-5,NA,CASSRQGYQPQHF,TGTGCCAGCAGTAGACAGGGGTATCAGCCCCAGCATTTT
NA,TRBJ1-5,TRBV7-2,NA,CASSFSSAGYSNQPQHF,TGTGCCAGCAGCTTCTCCTCCGCGGGTTATAGCAATCAGCCCCAGCATTTT
NA,TRBJ2-1,TRBV21-1,once,CASSKGQGAWRERDEQFF,TGTGCCAGCAGCAAAGGACAGGGGGCTTGGCGGGAGCGCGATGAGCAGTTCTTC
NA,TRBJ2-1,TRBV7-8,NA,CASSSQPGGLSFNEQFF,TGTGCCAGCAGCTCACAACCAGGGGGGCTATCGTTCAATGAGCAGTTCTTC
TRBD2,TRBJ2-7,TRBV6-5,NA,CASSYGAGVYEQYF,TGTGCCAGCAGTTACGGGGCGGGGGTCTACGAGCAGTACTTC
TRBD2,TRBJ2-1,TRBV11-3,NA,CASSLDGTSGRGLGRNEQFF,TGTGCCAGCAGCTTAGATGGTACTAGCGGGAGGGGGTTAGGGAGGAATGAGCAGTTCTTC
NA,TRBJ1-1,TRBV3-1/TRBV3-2,NA,CASSQDLWGAEAFF,TGTGCCAGCAGCCAAGATCTTTGGGGGGCTGAAGCTTTCTTT
NA,TRBJ1-2,TRBV6-5,NA,CAITGGQGTYTF,TGTGCCATCACGGGGGGGCAGGGGACTTACACCTTC
TRBD2,TRBJ2-5,TRBV7-2,NA,CASSSSRGVETQYF,TGTGCCAGCAGCTCAAGCCGGGGGGTTGAGACCCAGTACTTC
TRBD1,TRBJ1-6,TRBV3-1/TRBV3-2,NA,CASSSGTGTSPLHF,TGTGCCAGCAGTTCCGGGACAGGGACTTCACCCCTCCACTTT